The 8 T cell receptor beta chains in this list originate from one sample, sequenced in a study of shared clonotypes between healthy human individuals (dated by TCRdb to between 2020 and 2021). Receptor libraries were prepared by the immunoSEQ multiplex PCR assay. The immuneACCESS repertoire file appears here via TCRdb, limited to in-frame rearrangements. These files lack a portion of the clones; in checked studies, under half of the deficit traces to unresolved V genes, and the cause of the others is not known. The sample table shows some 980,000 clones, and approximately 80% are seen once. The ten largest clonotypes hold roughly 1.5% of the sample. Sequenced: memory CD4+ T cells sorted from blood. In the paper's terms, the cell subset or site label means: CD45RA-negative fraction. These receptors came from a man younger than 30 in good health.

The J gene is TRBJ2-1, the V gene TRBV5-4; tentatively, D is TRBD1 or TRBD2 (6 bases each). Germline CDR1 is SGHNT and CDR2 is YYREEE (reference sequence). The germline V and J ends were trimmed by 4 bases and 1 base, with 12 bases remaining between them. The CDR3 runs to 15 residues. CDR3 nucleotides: TGTGCCAGCAGCCGGAGGGGGTCGTCCTACAATGAGCAGTTCTTC. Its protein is CASSRRGSSYNEQFF.

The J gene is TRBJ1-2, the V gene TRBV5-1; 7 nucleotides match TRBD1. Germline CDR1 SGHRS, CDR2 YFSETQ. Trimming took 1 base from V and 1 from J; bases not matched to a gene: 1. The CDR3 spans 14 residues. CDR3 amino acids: CASSLTGDNYGYTF. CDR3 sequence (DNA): TGCGCCAGCAGCTTGACAGGGGATAACTATGGCTACACCTTC.

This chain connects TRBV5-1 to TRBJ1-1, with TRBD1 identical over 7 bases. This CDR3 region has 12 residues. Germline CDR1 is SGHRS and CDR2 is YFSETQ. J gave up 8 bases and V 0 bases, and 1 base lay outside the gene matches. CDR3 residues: CASSLVGQEAFF. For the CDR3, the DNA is TGCGCCAGCAGCTTGGTGGGACAGGAAGCTTTCTTT.

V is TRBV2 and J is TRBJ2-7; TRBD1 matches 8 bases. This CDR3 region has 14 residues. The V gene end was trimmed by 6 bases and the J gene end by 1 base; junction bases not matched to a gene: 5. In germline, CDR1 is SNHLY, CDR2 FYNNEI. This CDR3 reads CASSQGALSYEQYF. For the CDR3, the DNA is TGTGCCAGCAGCCAGGGGGCGCTTTCCTACGAGCAGTACTTC.

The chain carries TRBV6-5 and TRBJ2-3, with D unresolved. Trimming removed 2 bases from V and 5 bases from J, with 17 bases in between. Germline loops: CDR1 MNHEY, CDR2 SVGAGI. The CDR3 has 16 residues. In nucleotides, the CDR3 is TGTGCCAGCAGTTACGGGCGCGTGGGTGCACAAGATACGCAGTATTTT. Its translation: CASSYGRVGAQDTQYF.

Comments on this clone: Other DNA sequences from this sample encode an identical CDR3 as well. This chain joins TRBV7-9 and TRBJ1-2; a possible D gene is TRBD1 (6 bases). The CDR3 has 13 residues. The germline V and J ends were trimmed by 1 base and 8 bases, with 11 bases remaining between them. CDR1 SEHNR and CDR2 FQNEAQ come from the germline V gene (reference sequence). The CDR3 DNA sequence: TGTGCCAGCAGCTTAGGGGGGCCGGGCGGCTACACCTTC. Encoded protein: CASSLGGPGGYTF. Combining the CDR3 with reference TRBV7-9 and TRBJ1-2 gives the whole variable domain DTGVSQNPRHKITKRGQNVTFRCDPISEHNRLYWYRQTLGQGPEFLTYFQNEAQLEKSRLLSDRFSAERPKGSFSTLEIQRTEQGDSAMYLCASSLGGPGGYTFGSGTRLTVV.

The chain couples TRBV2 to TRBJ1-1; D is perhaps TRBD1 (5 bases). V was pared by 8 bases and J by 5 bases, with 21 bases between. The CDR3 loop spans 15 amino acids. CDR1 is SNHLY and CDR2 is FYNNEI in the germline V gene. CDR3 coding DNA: TGTGCCAGCGGGGGAAGAAGAAGGGTGACAACTGAAGCTTTCTTT. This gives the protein CASGGRRRVTTEAFF. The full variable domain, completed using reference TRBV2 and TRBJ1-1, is EPEVTQTPSHQVTQMGQEVILRCVPISNHLYFYWYRQILGQKVEFLVSFYNNEISEKSEIFDDQFSVERPDGSNFTLKIRSTKLEDSAMYFCASGGRRRVTTEAFFGQGTRLTVV.

The CDR3 sequence is CASSLNLRDQPQHF. CDR3 DNA: TGTGCCAGCAGCTTAAATTTACGGGATCAGCCCCAGCATTTT. V gene TRBV7-2 combines with J gene TRBJ1-5, with D uncertain. Trimming pared 2 bases from V and 5 bases from J, leaving 10 bases between. The CDR3 contains 14 residues. CDR1 SGHTA and CDR2 FQGNSA come from the germline V gene.